This T cell receptor (beta chain) was recorded in a study of neurological immune-mediated disorders. CDR1 and CDR2 from the germline V gene are DFQATT and SNEGSKA (reference sequence). This CDR3 is 14 amino acids long. Trimming left V 4 bases short and J 2 bases short, with 14 bases between. This clonotype was seen repeatedly, ten times or more. Time point defined: longitudinal time-point 1 (baseline). 5'RACE with 10-nucleotide random UMIs generated the cDNA. TCRdb reanalysed the 5' RACE reads using MiXCR and keeps one entry per CDR3 protein. The sample shows 67,000 or so distinct CDR3 sequences, roughly 13% of them seen only once.

The chain joins TRBV20-1 to TRBJ2-5; weak D call: TRBD1 (5 bases). The sequencing sample was made of PBMCs. The sequence derives from a female donor with HTLV-1-associated myelopathy (HAM/TSP). CDR3 coding DNA: TGCAGTGCTAACAACAGGTTGGGGCAAGAGACCCAGTACTTC. Protein: CSANNRLGQETQYF.